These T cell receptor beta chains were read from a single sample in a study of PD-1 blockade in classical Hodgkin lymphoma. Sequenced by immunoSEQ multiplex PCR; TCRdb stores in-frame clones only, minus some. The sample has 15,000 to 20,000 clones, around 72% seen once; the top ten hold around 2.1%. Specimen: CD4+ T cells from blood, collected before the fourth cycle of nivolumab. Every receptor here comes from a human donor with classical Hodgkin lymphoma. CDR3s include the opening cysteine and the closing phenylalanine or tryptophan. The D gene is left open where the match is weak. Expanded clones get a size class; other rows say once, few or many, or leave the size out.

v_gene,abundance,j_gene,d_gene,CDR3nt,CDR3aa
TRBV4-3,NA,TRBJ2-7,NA,TGCGCCAGCAGCCAAGACGGACACGACTCCTACGAGCAGTACTTC,CASSQDGHDSYEQYF
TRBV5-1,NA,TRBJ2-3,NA,TGCGCCAGCAGCTTCTCTCAGGGGTTAGGTACGCAGTATTTT,CASSFSQGLGTQYF
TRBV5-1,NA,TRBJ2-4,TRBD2,TGCGCCAGCAGCATGGGACTAGCGGGGGTATGGGACCTAGCCAAAAACATTCAGTACTTC,CASSMGLAGVWDLAKNIQYF
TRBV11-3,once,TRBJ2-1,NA,TGTGCCAGCAGCCGGGCTAGCAATGAGCAGTTCTTC,CASSRASNEQFF
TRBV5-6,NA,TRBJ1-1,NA,TGTGCCAGCAGCCTCGGGGCACGGACTGAAGCTTTCTTT,CASSLGARTEAFF
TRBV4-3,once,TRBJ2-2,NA,TGCGCCAGCAGCCCAGGGAGTGCGAACACCGGGGAGCTGTTTTTT,CASSPGSANTGELFF
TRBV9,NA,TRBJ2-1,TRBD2,TGTGCCAGCAGCGTAGCCCCCCTAGGGCGGGAGGGCCCAAATCGTGGTGAGCAGTTCTTC,CASSVAPLGREGPNRGEQFF
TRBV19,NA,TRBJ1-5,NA,TGTGCCAGTAGTATTATGACAGGCCCAGAGCCCCAGCATTTT,CASSIMTGPEPQHF
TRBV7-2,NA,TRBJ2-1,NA,TGTGCCAGCAGCCCCACCCCCGGGACCACCAATGAGCAGTTCTTC,CASSPTPGTTNEQFF
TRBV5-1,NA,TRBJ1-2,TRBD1,TGCGCCAGCAGAACAGGGGATCTGAACTATGGCTACACCTTC,CASRTGDLNYGYTF
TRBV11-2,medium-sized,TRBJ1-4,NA,TGTGCCAGCAGCTTAACCAATTCAGGGATTGTAAAACTGTTTTTT,CASSLTNSGIVKLFF
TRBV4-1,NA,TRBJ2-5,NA,TGCGCCAGCAGCCTCCAAGCCCGGGCCGAGGAGACCCAGTACTTC,CASSLQARAEETQYF
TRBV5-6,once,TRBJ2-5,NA,TGTGCCAGCAGCTTTCAGATACAAGAGACCCAGTACTTC,CASSFQIQETQYF
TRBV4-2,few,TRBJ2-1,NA,TGTGCCAGCAGCGAGGACTCTTCTGTAACCAGGGAGCAGTTCTTC,CASSEDSSVTREQFF
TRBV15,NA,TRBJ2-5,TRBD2,TGTGCCACCAGCGGGAATAGCGGGGGGCTGAAGACCCAGTACTTC,CATSGNSGGLKTQYF
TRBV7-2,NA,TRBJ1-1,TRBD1,TGTGCCAGCAGCTTACAGGGGGCAGAGGCAGCTTTCTTT,CASSLQGAEAAFF